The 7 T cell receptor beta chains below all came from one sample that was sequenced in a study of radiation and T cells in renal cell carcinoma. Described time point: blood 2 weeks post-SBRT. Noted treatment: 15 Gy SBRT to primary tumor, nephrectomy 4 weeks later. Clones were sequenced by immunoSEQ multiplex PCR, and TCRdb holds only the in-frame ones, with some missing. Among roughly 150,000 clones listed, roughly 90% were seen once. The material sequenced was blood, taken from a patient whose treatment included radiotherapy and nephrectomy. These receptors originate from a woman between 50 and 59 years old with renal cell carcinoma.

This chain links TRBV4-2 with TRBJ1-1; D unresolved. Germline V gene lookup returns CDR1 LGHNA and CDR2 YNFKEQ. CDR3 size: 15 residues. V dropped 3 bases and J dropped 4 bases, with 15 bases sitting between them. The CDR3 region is CASSHQVAEVTEAFF. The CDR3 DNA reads TGTGCCAGCAGCCACCAGGTGGCAGAGGTCACTGAAGCTTTCTTT.

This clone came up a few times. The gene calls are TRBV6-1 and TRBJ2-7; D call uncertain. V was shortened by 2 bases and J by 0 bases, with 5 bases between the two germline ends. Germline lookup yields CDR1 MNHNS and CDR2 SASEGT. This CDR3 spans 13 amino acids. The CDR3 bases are TGTGCCAGCAGTGAACACAGCTCCTACGAGCAGTACTTC. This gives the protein CASSEHSSYEQYF.

The DNA of the CDR3 is TGTGCCAGCAGCTTTCCCCTGGGGAGGGGGGTAGAGACCCAGTACTTC. This translates into CASSFPLGRGVETQYF. The chain combines TRBV5-6 with TRBJ2-5; possibly TRBD2 for D (7 bases). CDR3 size: 16 residues. Looked up from germline, CDR1 is SGHDT and CDR2 is YYEEEE. V lost 2 bases to trimming and J lost 4 bases, with 18 bases between them.

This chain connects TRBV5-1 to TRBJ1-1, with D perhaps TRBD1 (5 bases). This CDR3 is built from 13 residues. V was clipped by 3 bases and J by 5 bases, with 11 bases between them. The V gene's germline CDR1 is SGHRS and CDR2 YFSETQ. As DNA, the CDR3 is TGCGCCAGCAGCTCGGAGGGGCGGACTGAAGCTTTCTTT. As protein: CASSSEGRTEAFF.

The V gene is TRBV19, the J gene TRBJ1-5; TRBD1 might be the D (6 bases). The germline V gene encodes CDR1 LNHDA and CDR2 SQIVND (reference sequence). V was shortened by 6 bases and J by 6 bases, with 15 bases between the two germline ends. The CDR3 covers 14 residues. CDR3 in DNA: TGTGCCAGTAGCCACAGGGAAGCGCGTCAGCCCCAGCATTTT. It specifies CASSHREARQPQHF.

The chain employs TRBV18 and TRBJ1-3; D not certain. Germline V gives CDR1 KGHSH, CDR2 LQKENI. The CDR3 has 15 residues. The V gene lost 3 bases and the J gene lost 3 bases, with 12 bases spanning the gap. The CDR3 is CASSPSKTNGNTIYF. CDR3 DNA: TGTGCCAGCTCACCCTCCAAGACAAATGGAAACACCATATATTTT.

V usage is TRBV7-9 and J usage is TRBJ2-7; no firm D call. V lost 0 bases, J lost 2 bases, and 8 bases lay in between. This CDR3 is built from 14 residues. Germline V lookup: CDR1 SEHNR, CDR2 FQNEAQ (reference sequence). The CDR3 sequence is CASSLAGQTYEQYF. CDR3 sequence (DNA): TGTGCCAGCAGCTTAGCTGGCCAGACCTACGAGCAGTACTTC.